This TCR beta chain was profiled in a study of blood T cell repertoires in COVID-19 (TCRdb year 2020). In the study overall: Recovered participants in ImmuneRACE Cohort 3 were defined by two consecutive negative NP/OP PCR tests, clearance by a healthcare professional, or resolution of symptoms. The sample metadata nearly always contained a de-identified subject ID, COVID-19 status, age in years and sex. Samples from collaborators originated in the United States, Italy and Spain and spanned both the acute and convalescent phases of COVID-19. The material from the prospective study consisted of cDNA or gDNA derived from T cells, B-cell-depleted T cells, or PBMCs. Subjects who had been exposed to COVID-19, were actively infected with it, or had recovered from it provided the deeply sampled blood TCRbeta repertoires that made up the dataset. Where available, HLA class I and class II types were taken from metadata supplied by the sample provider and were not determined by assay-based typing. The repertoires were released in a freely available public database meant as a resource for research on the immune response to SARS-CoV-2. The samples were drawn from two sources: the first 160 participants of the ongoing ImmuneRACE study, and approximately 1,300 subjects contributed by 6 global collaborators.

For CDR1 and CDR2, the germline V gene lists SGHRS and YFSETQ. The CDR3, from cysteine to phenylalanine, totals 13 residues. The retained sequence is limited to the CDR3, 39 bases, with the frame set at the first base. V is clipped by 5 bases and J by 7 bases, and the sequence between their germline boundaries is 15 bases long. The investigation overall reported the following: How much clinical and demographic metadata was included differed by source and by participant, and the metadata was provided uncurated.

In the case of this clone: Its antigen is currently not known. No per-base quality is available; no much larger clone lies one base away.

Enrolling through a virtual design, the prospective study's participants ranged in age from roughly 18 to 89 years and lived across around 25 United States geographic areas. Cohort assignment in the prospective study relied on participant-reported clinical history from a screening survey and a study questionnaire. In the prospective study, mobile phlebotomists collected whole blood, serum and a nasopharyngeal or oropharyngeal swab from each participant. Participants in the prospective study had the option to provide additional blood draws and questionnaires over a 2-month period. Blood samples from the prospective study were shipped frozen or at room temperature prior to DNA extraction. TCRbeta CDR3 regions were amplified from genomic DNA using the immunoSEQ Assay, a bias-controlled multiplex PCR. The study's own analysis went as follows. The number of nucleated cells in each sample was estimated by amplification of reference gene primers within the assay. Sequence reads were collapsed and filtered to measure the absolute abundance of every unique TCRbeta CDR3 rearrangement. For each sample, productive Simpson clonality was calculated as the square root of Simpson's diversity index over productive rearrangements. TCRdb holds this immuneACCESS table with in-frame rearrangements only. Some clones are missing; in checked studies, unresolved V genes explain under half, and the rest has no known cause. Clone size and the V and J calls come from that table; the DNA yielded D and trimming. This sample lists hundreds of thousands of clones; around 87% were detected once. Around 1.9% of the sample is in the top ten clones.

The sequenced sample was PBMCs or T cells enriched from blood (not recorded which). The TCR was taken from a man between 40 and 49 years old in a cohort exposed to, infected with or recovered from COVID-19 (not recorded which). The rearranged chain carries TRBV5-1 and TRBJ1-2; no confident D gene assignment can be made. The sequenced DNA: TGCGCCAGCAGGGAGGACCTATCGCTTGGCTACACCTTC. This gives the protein CASREDLSLGYTF.